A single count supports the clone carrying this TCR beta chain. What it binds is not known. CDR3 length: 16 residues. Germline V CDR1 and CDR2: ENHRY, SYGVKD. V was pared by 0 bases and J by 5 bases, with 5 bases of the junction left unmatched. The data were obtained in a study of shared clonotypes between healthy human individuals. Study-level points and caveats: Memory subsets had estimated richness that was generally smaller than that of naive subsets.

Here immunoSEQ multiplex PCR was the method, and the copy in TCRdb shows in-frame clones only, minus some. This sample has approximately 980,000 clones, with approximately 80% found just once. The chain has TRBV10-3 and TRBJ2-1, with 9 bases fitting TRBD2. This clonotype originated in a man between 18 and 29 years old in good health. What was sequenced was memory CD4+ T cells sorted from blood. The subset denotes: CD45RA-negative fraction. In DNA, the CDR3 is TGTGCCATCAGTGAGTCGGGGCTAGCGGGGAACAATGAGCAGTTCTTC. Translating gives CAISESGLAGNNEQFF.